Below are 9 T cell receptor beta chains sequenced from a single sample in a study of CD8+ T cells in alopecia areata. Specified treatment: oral pan-JAK inhibitor, 5-10 mg twice daily. cDNA reverse transcribed from extracted RNA served as the sequencing template. Profiled with immunoSEQ multiplex PCR; TCRdb holds only in-frame clones, not every one. The table records 200,000 or so clones, roughly 64% of them present only once. The starting material was CD4+ T cells sorted from blood, obtained at week 24, from a patient treated with tofacitinib. These receptors were obtained from a human donor with alopecia areata.

The chain couples TRBV28 to TRBJ2-2; 9 bases map to TRBD1. The CDR3 length is 16 residues. With 0 bases clipped from V and 3 bases from J, the junction kept 2 bases outside the gene matches. CDR1 and CDR2 from the germline V gene are MDHEN and SYDVKM. Written as DNA, the CDR3 is TGTGCCAGCAGTTTATGGGACAGGGGTGACACCGGGGAGCTGTTTTTT. Its protein is CASSLWDRGDTGELFF.

This chain uses TRBV25-1 with TRBJ2-7; maybe TRBD1 (6 bases). The CDR3 loop spans 13 amino acids. The V end was cut by 8 bases, the J end by 4 bases, with 15 bases between. The germline CDR1 and CDR2 sequences are MGHDK and SYGVNS. The CDR3 nucleotides are TGTGCCAGCGAATCTTTAGGGGGTTACGAGCAGTACTTC. Protein product: CASESLGGYEQYF.

This clone was detected a few times. The chain carries TRBV7-3 and TRBJ1-6, with 7 bases identical to TRBD1. This CDR3 is built from 14 residues. V gave up 5 bases and J gave up 9 bases; unmatched junction bases: 7. Germline V gene data show CDR1 as SGHTA and CDR2 as FQGTGA. Here the CDR3 reads CASSLGTEASPLHF. CDR3 nucleotides: TGTGCCAGCAGCCTAGGGACAGAGGCTTCACCCCTCCACTTT.

To note about this clone: The same CDR3 arises from other DNA sequences in this sample as well. The rearrangement joins TRBV5-4 to TRBJ2-5; D remains unclear. The CDR3 has 12 residues. Trimming cost V 2 bases and J 0 bases, with 2 bases left between them. Germline assignment: CDR1 SGHNT and CDR2 YYREEE (reference sequence). The CDR3 DNA is TGTGCCAGCAGCTTCGACCAAGAGACCCAGTACTTC. Protein product: CASSFDQETQYF.

This clone was found a few times. The chain employs TRBV4-3 and TRBJ2-7; 7 bases are shared with TRBD2. This CDR3 has 13 amino acids. Germline trimming cut 4 bases from V and 4 bases from J; bases unmatched to any gene: 4. CDR1 is LGHNA, CDR2 YSLEER, per germline. The CDR3 loop is CASSRTAGYEQYF. The CDR3 DNA reads TGCGCCAGCAGCCGAACAGCGGGATACGAGCAGTACTTC.

The V gene is TRBV6-1, the J gene TRBJ1-2, with TRBD1 as a possible D gene (6 bases). CDR1 MNHNS and CDR2 SASEGT come from the germline V gene. The length of the CDR3 is 17 residues. V lost 3 bases to trimming and J lost 3 bases, with 20 bases between them. In DNA form, the CDR3 reads TGTGCCAGCAGTGACCACAGGGATTTGGGTTTAGACTATGGCTACACCTTC. Amino acid sequence: CASSDHRDLGLDYGYTF.

The chain couples TRBV7-8 to TRBJ2-3; D gene uncertain. Germline V lookup: CDR1 SGHVS, CDR2 FQNEAQ. Trimming pared 3 bases from V and 4 bases from J, leaving 14 bases between. The CDR3 extends over 15 amino acids. This CDR3 reads CASSLSQGLPDTQYF. The CDR3, as DNA: TGTGCCAGCAGCTTGTCCCAAGGGCTCCCAGATACGCAGTATTTT.

In its sample, this clone was seen a few times. This chain joins TRBV29-1 and TRBJ1-1; D ambiguous. The V and J ends lost 4 bases and 1 base respectively, with 10 bases between them. The CDR3 consists of 13 residues. Germline lookup yields CDR1 SQVTM and CDR2 ANQGSEA. The CDR3 reads CSVATPRNTEAFF. The CDR3 bases are TGCAGCGTTGCCACTCCCCGGAACACTGAAGCTTTCTTT.

The rearrangement joins TRBV19 to TRBJ1-1; the D is unclear. The germline CDR1 and CDR2 sequences are LNHDA and SQIVND (reference sequence). Trimming cost V 7 bases and J 5 bases, with 17 bases left between them. The CDR3 is 14 amino acids. In DNA form, the CDR3 reads TGTGCCAGTACCTCCGCAGCCGGAAGGACTGAAGCTTTCTTT. Protein: CASTSAAGRTEAFF.